The 30 T cell receptor beta chains reported below all come from one sample, sequenced in a study of blood T cell repertoires in COVID-19. TCRdb keeps only in-frame clones here, not all; method: immunoSEQ multiplex PCR. The sample consists of around 320,000 clones, 90% of them appearing once. Sequencing was carried out using PBMCs or T cells enriched from blood (not recorded which). Receptors originate from a woman aged 25 to 39 who had been exposed to COVID-19.

The chain combines TRBV4-3 with TRBJ2-5; possibly TRBD2 for D (6 bases). Germline V gene data show CDR1 as LGHNA and CDR2 as YSLEER. V gave up 1 base and J gave up 10 bases, with 16 bases separating them. This CDR3 has 14 amino acids. The CDR3 DNA is TGCGCCAGCAGCCAAGGTCCAGGCTGGGGGGACCAGTACTTC. Residues: CASSQGPGWGDQYF.

The table lists this clone with a count of one. V usage is TRBV19 and J usage is TRBJ1-1; 7 bases match TRBD1. V shed 1 base and J 4 bases; nucleotides not matched to a gene: 15. Germline CDR1 reads LNHDA; CDR2 reads SQIVND (reference sequence). This CDR3 region has 18 residues. The CDR3 here is CASSIALVGTEKVTEAFF. The CDR3 nucleotides read TGTGCCAGTAGTATAGCCCTCGTGGGGACAGAAAAGGTCACTGAAGCTTTCTTT.

As regards this clone: Other DNA sequences from this sample encode an identical CDR3 as well. V and J are TRBV3-1 (or the pseudogene TRBV3-2) and TRBJ2-5, with D possibly matching TRBD2 (5 bases). Trimming took off 3 bases at V and 5 bases at J, with 16 bases between the two ends. Germline V gene lookup returns CDR1 LGHDT and CDR2 YNNKEL (reference sequence). This CDR3 contains 15 residues. CDR3 DNA: TGTGCCAGCAGCCAGCCGCGGGTAGGCGGGGAGACCCAGTACTTC. Translating it yields CASSQPRVGGETQYF.

This clone was found a few times. The CDR3 region is CASSYRDSPNTGELFF. CDR3 in DNA: TGTGCCAGCAGTTACCGGGACAGCCCGAACACCGGGGAGCTGTTTTTT. The gene calls are TRBV6-6 and TRBJ2-2; 7 nucleotides line up with TRBD1. The CDR3 consists of 16 residues. Germline V CDR1 and CDR2: MNHNY, SVGAGI (reference sequence). J gave up 0 bases and V 2 bases, and 3 bases lay outside the gene matches.

The chain joins TRBV5-4 to TRBJ1-5; D may be TRBD1 (6 bases). The CDR3 extends over 16 amino acids. Trimming took 0 bases from V and 3 from J, leaving 13 bases between them. Germline values: CDR1 SGHNT, CDR2 YYREEE (reference sequence). CDR3 in amino acids: CASSLGGQGFNQPQHF. The CDR3 nucleotides are TGTGCCAGCAGCTTGGGGGGGCAGGGGTTCAATCAGCCCCAGCATTTT.

The chain employs TRBV25-1 and TRBJ1-1; maybe TRBD1 (6 bases). The germline CDR1 and CDR2 sequences are MGHDK and SYGVNS. The CDR3 is 14 amino acids. V dropped 5 bases and J dropped 0 bases, with 10 bases sitting between them. The CDR3 DNA reads TGTGCCAGCAGTCAGACAGGTTTGAACACTGAAGCTTTCTTT. This encodes CASSQTGLNTEAFF.

The chain is built from TRBV2 and TRBJ2-2; D possibly corresponds to TRBD2 (7 bases). V was pared by 6 bases and J by 6 bases, with 11 bases between. This CDR3 spans 13 amino acids. Germline V CDR1 and CDR2: SNHLY, FYNNEI. CDR3 amino acids: CASRRGAAGELFF. The CDR3 nucleotides read TGTGCCAGCAGACGGGGGGCGGCCGGGGAGCTGTTTTTT.

The chain joins TRBV7-9 to TRBJ2-7, with a possible D match to TRBD1 (6 bases). V lost 4 bases, J lost 3 bases, and 19 bases lay in between. Germline V lookup: CDR1 SEHNR, CDR2 FQNEAQ (reference sequence). This CDR3 comprises 16 residues. The CDR3 nucleotides read TGTGCCAGCAGCTCGGGTCCACAGGGTTGGGACTACGAGCAGTACTTC. Translated, it gives CASSSGPQGWDYEQYF.

The rearrangement joins TRBV20-1 to TRBJ2-5, with D perhaps matching TRBD1 (5 bases). From germline, CDR1 is DFQATT and CDR2 SNEGSKA (reference sequence). The CDR3 totals 13 residues. The V end was cut by 3 bases, the J end by 5 bases, with 13 bases between. Here the CDR3 reads CSASRLRAETQYF. In DNA, the CDR3 is TGCAGTGCTAGTCGGCTCAGGGCGGAGACCCAGTACTTC.

The rearrangement uses TRBV7-2 and TRBJ1-3, with D possibly being TRBD1 (6 bases). This CDR3 comprises 18 residues. V dropped 2 bases and J dropped 1 base, with 18 bases sitting between them. Germline V gene data show CDR1 as SGHTA and CDR2 as FQGNSA. CDR3 amino acids: CASSLNSGAVFSGNTIYF. The DNA of the CDR3 is TGTGCCAGCAGCTTAAACTCAGGGGCTGTTTTTTCTGGAAACACCATATATTTT. The variable domain in full, completed from reference TRBV7-2 and TRBJ1-3, reads GAGVSQSPSNKVTEKGKDVELRCDPISGHTALYWYRQSLGQGLEFLIYFQGNSAPDKSGLPSDRFSAERTGGSVSTLTIQRTQQEDSAVYLCASSLNSGAVFSGNTIYFGEGSWLTVV.

V and J are TRBV24-1 and TRBJ2-5; TRBD1 matches 9 bases. CDR1 and CDR2 from the germline V gene are KGHDR and SFDVKD. The CDR3 has 15 residues. V lost 4 bases and J lost 4; bases outside the gene matches: 6. The chain's CDR3 is CATSESGTGRETQYF. CDR3 sequence (DNA): TGTGCCACCAGTGAGTCCGGGACAGGGAGAGAGACCCAGTACTTC.

This sequence joins TRBV15 and TRBJ1-5; D gene ambiguous. The germline V gene has CDR1 LNHNV and CDR2 YYDKDF (reference sequence). Trimming removed 0 bases from V and 4 bases from J, with 7 bases in between. This CDR3 has 14 residues. The CDR3 protein is CATSRDPTNQPQHF. The CDR3 bases are TGTGCCACCAGCAGAGATCCGACAAATCAGCCCCAGCATTTT.

This clone was seen a few times. At the DNA level, this CDR3 is encoded by other sequences in the same sample as well. The chain is built from TRBV6-1 and TRBJ1-1; the D is unclear. Germline V gene data show CDR1 as MNHNS and CDR2 as SASEGT. Trimming shortened V by 3 bases and J by 1 base, and 6 bases separated the two germline ends. The CDR3 sequence is 13 residues long. The CDR3 DNA sequence: TGTGCCAGCAGTGAGAACAGGAACACTGAAGCTTTCTTT. As protein: CASSENRNTEAFF.

V gene TRBV19 combines with J gene TRBJ1-1, with a tentative D call TRBD1 (6 bases). The CDR3 consists of 14 residues. The germline gives CDR1 LNHDA, CDR2 SQIVND (reference sequence). V was cut by 11 bases and J by 5 bases, with 21 bases left in between. CDR3 sequence reads: CAGSPGGRGTEAFF. In nucleotides, the CDR3 is TGTGCCGGCAGTCCCGGGGGGCGCGGGACTGAAGCTTTCTTT.

The chain couples TRBV4-2 to TRBJ2-3; 7 nucleotides align to TRBD2. Germline trimming cut 2 bases from V and 2 bases from J; bases unmatched to any gene: 7. Per germline, CDR1 LGHNA and CDR2 YNFKEQ. The CDR3 sequence is 16 residues long. This CDR3 is CASSQPGTTDTDTQYF. The CDR3 bases are TGTGCCAGCAGCCAACCCGGGACTACCGACACAGATACGCAGTATTTT.

This clone came up once. CDR3: CAIGQSMNTEAFF. DNA for the CDR3: TGTGCCATAGGACAGTCCATGAACACTGAAGCTTTCTTT. The chain has TRBV19 and TRBJ1-1; D possibly corresponds to TRBD1 (6 bases). The CDR3 is 13 residues long. Trimming cost V 10 bases and J 0 bases, with 12 bases left between them. Germline CDR1 and CDR2: LNHDA and SQIVND (reference sequence).

The chain links TRBV5-1 to TRBJ2-5; D uncertain. V dropped 3 bases and J dropped 2 bases, with 8 bases sitting between them. The germline CDR1 and CDR2 sequences are SGHRS and YFSETQ. The CDR3 is 13 residues long. CDR3 DNA: TGCGCCAGCAGCTCGACTGTACAAGAGACCCAGTACTTC. This encodes CASSSTVQETQYF.

This clone was detected once. This chain links TRBV12-3 or TRBV12-4 with TRBJ1-3; perhaps TRBD1 as D (5 bases). V shed 5 bases and J shed 2 bases, with 7 bases lying between them. The CDR3 runs to 13 residues. DNA for the CDR3: TGTGCCAGCAGTGCGACAGCTGGAAACACCATATATTTT. Translation: CASSATAGNTIYF.

V is TRBV18 and J is TRBJ1-4, with TRBD1 matching 8 bases. CDR3 length equals 18 residues. Germline CDR1 KGHSH, CDR2 LQKENI. V trimming: 2 bases; J trimming: 0 bases; junction bases outside the gene matches: 8. The CDR3 sequence: CASSPGTGGRATNEKLFF. CDR3 nucleotides: TGTGCCAGCTCACCAGGGACAGGAGGTAGAGCAACTAATGAAAAACTGTTTTTT.

The chain recombines TRBV5-1 with TRBJ2-1; 7 positions match TRBD2. This CDR3 contains 15 residues. Germline lookup yields CDR1 SGHRS and CDR2 YFSETQ. The J segment lost 3 bases and the V segment lost 0 bases, leaving 3 bases of the junction unmatched. In nucleotides, the CDR3 is TGCGCCAGCAGCTTGGCGGGGGGTGACTACAATGAGCAGTTCTTC. Its protein product is CASSLAGGDYNEQFF.

The CDR3 nucleotides read TGCGCCAGCAGCTCTCCCGAATCAGCCCTAAGGGGAGCTTTCTTT. The encoded protein is CASSSPESALRGAFF. J is TRBJ1-1 and V is TRBV5-1, with TRBD1 as a possible D gene (5 bases). CDR1 and CDR2 from the germline V gene are SGHRS and YFSETQ. Between the trimmed V and J ends, which lost 3 bases and 10 bases, there was a span of 22 bases. The CDR3 sequence is 15 residues long.

V is TRBV7-6 and J is TRBJ1-6; TRBD1 might be the D (5 bases). From germline, CDR1 is SGHVS and CDR2 FNYEAQ. The ends were cut back, 1 base at V and 1 base at J, with 20 bases in the middle. CDR3 length: 20 amino acids. The CDR3 region is CASSLVPGGQGGSYNSPLHF. The DNA of the CDR3 is TGTGCCAGCAGCTTAGTACCTGGTGGGCAGGGAGGTTCCTATAATTCACCCCTCCACTTT.

The chain couples TRBV12-3 or TRBV12-4 to TRBJ2-1, with D hard to call. V was shortened by 5 bases and J by 9 bases, with 14 bases between the two germline ends. The CDR3 is 13 amino acids. The CDR3 here is CASSPVVVGEQFF. The CDR3 DNA reads as TGTGCCAGCAGTCCCGTAGTGGTCGGTGAGCAGTTCTTC.

CDR3 coding DNA: TGTGCCAGCAGTGACCGCAGCTCCTACGAGCAGTACTTC. Translation gives CASSDRSSYEQYF. The rearrangement links TRBV6-1 to TRBJ2-7; D remains ambiguous. Trimming cost V 3 bases and J 0 bases, with 6 bases left between them. Germline V gene lookup returns CDR1 MNHNS and CDR2 SASEGT. The CDR3 is 13 amino acids.

The chain combines TRBV4-1 with TRBJ1-2, with D unresolved. Between the trimmed V and J ends, which lost 1 base and 7 bases, there was a span of 7 bases. CDR3 length: 12 amino acids. Germline assignment: CDR1 MGHRA and CDR2 YSYEKL. The chain's CDR3 is CASSQGGSGYTF. DNA of the CDR3: TGCGCCAGCAGCCAAGGAGGGTCTGGCTACACCTTC.

This chain connects TRBV4-1 to TRBJ2-1; 7 nucleotides agree with TRBD2. Per germline, CDR1 MGHRA and CDR2 YSYEKL. The V and J ends lost 3 bases and 1 base, in that order; junction bases with no gene match: 3. The length of the CDR3 is 15 residues. CDR3 sequence (DNA): TGCGCCAGCAGCCAGGGGCGGGGGTCCTACAATGAGCAGTTCTTC. As protein: CASSQGRGSYNEQFF.

J is TRBJ1-5 and V is TRBV7-9, with 7 positions matching TRBD1. With 8 bases clipped from V and 6 bases from J, the junction kept 10 bases outside the gene matches. The CDR3 length is 14 residues. Looked up from germline, CDR1 is SEHNR and CDR2 is FQNEAQ (reference sequence). Here the CDR3 reads CASGQQGTGQPQHF. The CDR3 coding sequence is TGTGCCAGCGGACAACAGGGGACGGGTCAGCCCCAGCATTTT. Full variable domain (rest looked up from reference TRBV7-9 and TRBJ1-5): DTGVSQNPRHKITKRGQNVTFRCDPISEHNRLYWYRQTLGQGPEFLTYFQNEAQLEKSRLLSDRFSAERPKGSFSTLEIQRTEQGDSAMYLCASGQQGTGQPQHFGDGTRLSIL.

This chain uses TRBV12-3 or TRBV12-4 with TRBJ2-1; 11 bases fit TRBD2. This CDR3 contains 13 residues. The V segment lost 6 bases and the J segment 6 bases; nucleotides outside the gene matches: 1. CDR3 sequence reads: CASRLAGANEQFF. In nucleotides, the CDR3 is TGTGCCAGCAGACTAGCGGGGGCCAATGAGCAGTTCTTC.

The chain recombines TRBV18 with TRBJ1-2; no definite D call. CDR1 and CDR2 (germline): KGHSH, LQKENI. This CDR3 spans 17 amino acids. The germline V and J ends were trimmed by 1 base and 6 bases, with 21 bases remaining between them. In DNA, the CDR3 is TGTGCCAGCTCACCACGCTTTCGGTCAGCACCAGGTGATGGCTACACCTTC. Its protein is CASSPRFRSAPGDGYTF.

This rearrangement joins TRBV7-8 to TRBJ2-4; D possibly corresponds to TRBD2 (7 bases). The CDR3 is made up of 14 amino acids. Germline V gene lookup returns CDR1 SGHVS and CDR2 FQNEAQ. Trimming pared 4 bases from V and 6 bases from J, leaving 13 bases between. This CDR3 is CASSSGLGGNIQYF. The CDR3 DNA reads TGTGCCAGCAGCTCAGGACTAGGGGGAAACATTCAGTACTTC.